These T cell receptor beta chains were read from a single sample in a study of long-term antiretroviral therapy in people with HIV. Method: immunoSEQ multiplex PCR; TCRdb's copy keeps in-frame clones and lacks some. Of about 35,000 clones in the sample, 65% to 85% were seen once. Source: unsorted PBMCs, taken 3 years after starting antiretroviral therapy. These receptors were collected from a man aged 45-65 years with HIV. Both conserved end residues are part of each CDR3. Each record gives: CDR3 length, V gene, J gene, clone size, D gene, CDR3 DNA, CDR3 protein. D genes are given only for firm matches. Only part of the rows carry a size: once, few, many, or a class if the clone is expanded.

13	TRBV27	TRBJ1-5	.	.	TGTGCCAGCGGCATATGGGGGAATCAGCCCCAGCATTTT	CASGIWGNQPQHF
16	TRBV25-1	TRBJ2-5	.	.	TGTGCCAGCAGTGAATCCGGGTCAGGCAGGGAAGAGACCCAGTACTTC	CASSESGSGREETQYF
16	TRBV6-6	TRBJ1-3	.	.	TGTGCCAGCAGTTACTCGTTGGAGGGAAAGGCAAACACCATATATTTT	CASSYSLEGKANTIYF
11	TRBV6-6	TRBJ1-2	few	.	TGTGCCAGCAGTTTAGACTATGGCTACACCTTC	CASSLDYGYTF
15	TRBV9	TRBJ2-1	.	.	TGTGCCAGCAGCGTAGGGATACAGGCCTACAATGAGCAGTTCTTC	CASSVGIQAYNEQFF
13	TRBV6-1	TRBJ2-1	.	TRBD2	TGTGCCAGCAGTGACCAAGCGGGAGGGGGAGGGTTCTTC	CASSDQAGGGGFF
14	TRBV27	TRBJ2-7	once	TRBD2	TGTGCCAGCAGTTTAGGGCTAGCGGGAGGCGAGCAGTACTTC	CASSLGLAGGEQYF
11	TRBV5-6	TRBJ2-7	.	.	TGTGCCAGCACCAGCTCCTACGAGCAGTACTTC	CASTSSYEQYF
13	TRBV6-1	TRBJ1-4	.	.	TGTGCCAGCAGTGAAGAGCTACGTGAAAAACTGTTTTTT	CASSEELREKLFF
18	TRBV5-1	TRBJ1-5	few	TRBD1	TGCGCCAGCAGCCTTGGGACAGGGGGCATAGGAGGGGATCAGCCCCAGCATTTT	CASSLGTGGIGGDQPQHF
14	TRBV30	TRBJ1-4	.	.	TGTGCCTGGAGGGAAAGGGGGAATAGTGAAAAACTGTTTTTT	CAWRERGNSEKLFF
16	TRBV19	TRBJ1-5	.	.	TGTGCCAGTAGTCCGCGGACAGAACGAAGCAATCAGCCCCAGCATTTT	CASSPRTERSNQPQHF
16	TRBV9	TRBJ2-1	.	.	TGTGCCAGCAGCCCCAGCAGATCTCGGTCGTACAATGAGCAGTTCTTC	CASSPSRSRSYNEQFF
13	TRBV7-9	TRBJ1-1	.	.	TGTGCCAGCAGCTTAGGACAAAACACTGAAGCTTTCTTT	CASSLGQNTEAFF
15	TRBV29-1	TRBJ1-6	.	.	TGCAGCGTCCGCGACGGGATCTCCTATAATTCACCCCTCCACTTT	CSVRDGISYNSPLHF
14	TRBV5-4	TRBJ1-1	few	TRBD1	TGTGCCAGCAGAAAAACAGGGGGCGGAACTGAAGCTTTCTTT	CASRKTGGGTEAFF
15	TRBV27	TRBJ2-3	.	.	TGTGCCAGCAGTTTAGGTGGACTCAGGACAGATACGCAGTATTTT	CASSLGGLRTDTQYF
14	TRBV29-1	TRBJ2-1	.	TRBD2	TGCAGCGTGGAGCTAGCGGGAGGCTACAATGAGCAGTTCTTC	CSVELAGGYNEQFF
13	TRBV27	TRBJ1-5	.	.	TGTGCCAGCAGTTGGACAGTACATCAGCCCCAGCATTTT	CASSWTVHQPQHF
14	TRBV18	TRBJ2-7	.	TRBD2	TGTGCCAGCTCACCAACTAGCGGGAATTACGAGCAGTACTTC	CASSPTSGNYEQYF
13	TRBV6-6	TRBJ1-5	.	.	TGTGCCAGCACCCGACAGGAGAATCAGCCCCAGCATTTT	CASTRQENQPQHF
14	TRBV5-6	TRBJ2-7	.	TRBD1	TGTGCCAGCAGCGTGACAGGGAGCTCCTACGAGCAGTACTTC	CASSVTGSSYEQYF
15	TRBV5-4	TRBJ2-3	.	.	TGTGCCAGCGCCCCCCAGGCCCAACGAGCAGATACGCAGTATTTT	CASAPQAQRADTQYF
14	TRBV7-2	TRBJ1-2	.	.	TGTGCCAGCAGCTTAGCCTACAAAGACTATGGCTACACCTTC	CASSLAYKDYGYTF
15	TRBV5-1	TRBJ2-3	.	TRBD2	TGCGCCAGCATCCGGGAGGGCCATAGCGCAGATACGCAGTATTTT	CASIREGHSADTQYF
18	TRBV7-3	TRBJ2-1	.	TRBD2	TGTGCCAGCAGCCCTACCCCTGGACTAGCGGGGGCCAACAATGAGCAGTTCTTC	CASSPTPGLAGANNEQFF
16	TRBV5-4	TRBJ2-5	.	TRBD1	TGTGCCAGCAGCTTTGGGAGGACAGGGGGAGAGGAGACCCAGTACTTC	CASSFGRTGGEETQYF
15	TRBV2	TRBJ2-5	.	.	TGTGCCAGCAGTGAAGGGACGGCCGTGGCAGAGACCCAGTACTTC	CASSEGTAVAETQYF
15	TRBV7-2	TRBJ2-3	.	TRBD2	TGTGCCAGCAGCTTAGATGCGACTAGCGCAGATACGCAGTATTTT	CASSLDATSADTQYF
16	TRBV13	TRBJ2-5	.	.	TGTGCCAGCAGCCTGCCGACAGTTCCTGGCCCCGAGACCCAGTACTTC	CASSLPTVPGPETQYF
15	TRBV9	TRBJ1-2	medium-sized	.	TGTGCCAGCAGCGTAGGCCCGAAACCTAACTATGGCTACACCTTC	CASSVGPKPNYGYTF
17	TRBV5-6	TRBJ2-1	.	.	TGTGCCAGCAGCCTGGCCCTGTCCCAGCCCTCCTACAATGAGCAGTTCTTC	CASSLALSQPSYNEQFF
18	TRBV30	TRBJ2-3	.	.	TGTGCCTGGAGTTCTCCTTACAGGGGTAGACGTGGGGGGGATACGCAGTATTTT	CAWSSPYRGRRGGDTQYF
15	TRBV19	TRBJ1-2	.	.	TGTGCCAGTAGTCTGGGACATAGGGAGAACTATGGCTACACCTTC	CASSLGHRENYGYTF
15	TRBV6-5	TRBJ1-2	.	TRBD1	TGTGCCAGCAGTTACCTCGGACAGGGAAACGATGGCTACACCTTC	CASSYLGQGNDGYTF
12	TRBV7-9	TRBJ1-1	.	.	TGTGCCAGCAGCCCAGGAGGCACTGAAGCTTTCTTT	CASSPGGTEAFF
17	TRBV27	TRBJ2-6	.	.	TGTGCCAGCAGTTACAGGGTACCGGGCTCTGGGGCCAACGTCCTGACTTTC	CASSYRVPGSGANVLTF
15	TRBV15	TRBJ2-1	.	.	TGTGCCACCAGCAGAGATCGTGGCTACTACAATGAGCAGTTCTTC	CATSRDRGYYNEQFF
14	TRBV6-7	TRBJ2-7	.	.	TGTGCCAGCAGTCCCGGACGGGCCTCCTACGAGCAGTACTTC	CASSPGRASYEQYF
16	TRBV29-1	TRBJ1-1	.	TRBD1	TGCAGCGTTGAAGATCCGACACGGACAGGGAAAGGTGAAGCTTTCTTT	CSVEDPTRTGKGEAFF
11	TRBV5-1	TRBJ1-2	.	.	TGCGCCAGCAGCTTCAACTATGGCTACACCTTC	CASSFNYGYTF
12	TRBV27	TRBJ2-5	.	.	TGTGCCAGCAGTTTATGGGGAGAGACCCAGTACTTC	CASSLWGETQYF
15	TRBV27	TRBJ2-7	.	.	TGTGCCAGCAGTTTAGACAGGACCCCGGGACACGAGCAGTACTTC	CASSLDRTPGHEQYF
15	TRBV7-8	TRBJ1-6	.	TRBD1	TGTGCCAGCAGCTTACGACAGGGAATGTCTTCACCCCTCCACTTT	CASSLRQGMSSPLHF
16	TRBV6-5	TRBJ1-4	.	.	TGTGCCAGCAGTTACTCCACTTGGGGGGCCAGCGAAAAACTGTTTTTT	CASSYSTWGASEKLFF